Listed below are T cell receptor beta chains from one sample, sequenced in a study of post-analysis software for immune sequencing data. Using its own MiXCR run on the PCR reads, TCRdb lists one record per CDR3 protein. The sample lists hundreds of thousands of distinct CDR3 sequences, 25% to 30% occurring once. The sample consisted of blood. The source is a girl aged 10-17 years with multiple sclerosis. Both conserved end residues are part of each CDR3. Each record gives: J gene, D gene, clone size, V gene, CDR3 length, CDR3 protein, CDR3 DNA. The D gene is left open where the match is weak. A clone size is listed for some rows: how often the clone was seen (once, few, many), or a class if it is expanded.

j_call: TRBJ2-3; d_call: NA; clone_size: NA; v_call: TRBV3-1; cdr3_length: 16; cdr3_aa: CASSQERRPSTDTQYF; cdr3_nt: TGTGCCAGCAGCCAAGAGCGTAGACCAAGCACAGATACGCAGTATTTT
j_call: TRBJ1-5; d_call: NA; clone_size: few; v_call: TRBV20-1; cdr3_length: 13; cdr3_aa: CSAPGAYNQPQHF; cdr3_nt: TGCAGTGCCCCCGGGGCCTACAATCAGCCCCAGCATTTT
j_call: TRBJ1-1; d_call: NA; clone_size: once; v_call: TRBV29-1; cdr3_length: 14; cdr3_aa: CSVTRTVRNAEAFF; cdr3_nt: TGCAGCGTTACCCGGACAGTTCGGAACGCTGAAGCTTTCTTT
j_call: TRBJ2-5; d_call: NA; clone_size: few; v_call: TRBV20-1; cdr3_length: 14; cdr3_aa: CSAALGQGEETQYF; cdr3_nt: TGCAGTGCAGCTCTGGGACAAGGGGAAGAGACCCAGTACTTC
j_call: TRBJ2-7; d_call: NA; clone_size: few; v_call: TRBV6-6; cdr3_length: 14; cdr3_aa: CASSTRTVDYEQYF; cdr3_nt: TGTGCCAGCAGTACCCGGACAGTGGACTACGAGCAGTACTTC
j_call: TRBJ1-2; d_call: NA; clone_size: NA; v_call: TRBV11-2; cdr3_length: 15; cdr3_aa: CASTPAFLRGYGYTF; cdr3_nt: TGTGCCAGCACCCCGGCCTTCCTAAGGGGCTATGGCTACACCTTC
j_call: TRBJ2-3; d_call: NA; clone_size: NA; v_call: TRBV7-2; cdr3_length: 13; cdr3_aa: CASSLLKVDTQYF; cdr3_nt: TGTGCCAGCAGCTTACTCAAAGTAGATACGCAGTATTTT
j_call: TRBJ1-2; d_call: TRBD1; clone_size: NA; v_call: TRBV27; cdr3_length: 14; cdr3_aa: CASSLTGFGYGYTF; cdr3_nt: TGTGCCAGCAGCTTGACAGGGTTCGGCTATGGCTACACCTTC
j_call: TRBJ2-7; d_call: TRBD1; clone_size: many; v_call: TRBV7-2; cdr3_length: 14; cdr3_aa: CASSPGTVSYEQYF; cdr3_nt: TGTGCCAGCAGCCCCGGGACAGTTTCCTACGAGCAGTACTTC
j_call: TRBJ1-1; d_call: TRBD1; clone_size: NA; v_call: TRBV2; cdr3_length: 15; cdr3_aa: CASRTRWARGAEAFF; cdr3_nt: TGTGCCAGCAGGACCCGATGGGCCAGGGGGGCTGAAGCTTTCTTT
j_call: TRBJ1-2; d_call: NA; clone_size: NA; v_call: TRBV6-5; cdr3_length: 14; cdr3_aa: CASSSPRTNYGYTF; cdr3_nt: TGTGCCAGCAGTTCCCCCAGGACTAACTATGGCTACACCTTC
j_call: TRBJ2-5; d_call: TRBD2; clone_size: few; v_call: TRBV18; cdr3_length: 15; cdr3_aa: CASSPPLTSGETQYF; cdr3_nt: TGTGCCAGCTCACCACCGTTGACTAGCGGGGAGACCCAGTACTTC
j_call: TRBJ2-7; d_call: NA; clone_size: few; v_call: TRBV15; cdr3_length: 15; cdr3_aa: CATSRVGDNSYEQYF; cdr3_nt: TGTGCCACCAGCAGAGTTGGGGACAATTCCTACGAGCAGTACTTC
j_call: TRBJ1-5; d_call: NA; clone_size: NA; v_call: TRBV20-1; cdr3_length: 14; cdr3_aa: CSAGGQYSNQPQHF; cdr3_nt: TGCAGTGCTGGGGGGCAATATAGCAATCAGCCCCAGCATTTT
j_call: TRBJ1-2; d_call: NA; clone_size: NA; v_call: TRBV19; cdr3_length: 14; cdr3_aa: CASSTGTDASGYTF; cdr3_nt: TGTGCCAGTAGTACCGGGACCGACGCAAGTGGGTACACCTTC
j_call: TRBJ2-5; d_call: NA; clone_size: few; v_call: TRBV10-3; cdr3_length: 13; cdr3_aa: CAILSGRGETQYF; cdr3_nt: TGTGCCATCCTTAGTGGCAGGGGAGAGACCCAGTACTTC
j_call: TRBJ1-5; d_call: NA; clone_size: few; v_call: TRBV3-1; cdr3_length: 14; cdr3_aa: CASSQGGGNQPQHF; cdr3_nt: TGTGCCAGCAGCCAAGGGGGAGGCAATCAGCCCCAGCATTTT
j_call: TRBJ2-5; d_call: TRBD1; clone_size: few; v_call: TRBV27; cdr3_length: 15; cdr3_aa: CASSLGQGASETQYF; cdr3_nt: TGTGCCAGCAGTTTGGGACAGGGGGCCAGCGAGACCCAGTACTTC
j_call: TRBJ2-7; d_call: NA; clone_size: few; v_call: TRBV7-9; cdr3_length: 15; cdr3_aa: CASSRPLSATYEQYF; cdr3_nt: TGTGCCAGCAGCCGACCGTTGTCCGCTACGTACGAGCAGTACTTC
j_call: TRBJ1-2; d_call: NA; clone_size: NA; v_call: TRBV6-6; cdr3_length: 15; cdr3_aa: CASRPNDKGQVGGTF; cdr3_nt: TGTGCCAGCAGACCAAACGACAAGGGGCAGGTCGGTGGCACCTTC
j_call: TRBJ2-5; d_call: TRBD2; clone_size: NA; v_call: TRBV29-1; cdr3_length: 16; cdr3_aa: CSVGGPGLADQETQYF; cdr3_nt: TGCAGCGTCGGGGGGCCGGGACTAGCGGACCAAGAGACCCAGTACTTC
j_call: TRBJ2-3; d_call: NA; clone_size: NA; v_call: TRBV12-5; cdr3_length: 11; cdr3_aa: CASAETDTQYF; cdr3_nt: TGTGCTAGCGCTGAGACAGATACGCAGTATTTT
j_call: TRBJ2-7; d_call: TRBD1; clone_size: NA; v_call: TRBV28; cdr3_length: 14; cdr3_aa: CASSPQGAVYEQYF; cdr3_nt: TGTGCCAGCAGTCCTCAGGGGGCCGTCTACGAGCAGTACTTC